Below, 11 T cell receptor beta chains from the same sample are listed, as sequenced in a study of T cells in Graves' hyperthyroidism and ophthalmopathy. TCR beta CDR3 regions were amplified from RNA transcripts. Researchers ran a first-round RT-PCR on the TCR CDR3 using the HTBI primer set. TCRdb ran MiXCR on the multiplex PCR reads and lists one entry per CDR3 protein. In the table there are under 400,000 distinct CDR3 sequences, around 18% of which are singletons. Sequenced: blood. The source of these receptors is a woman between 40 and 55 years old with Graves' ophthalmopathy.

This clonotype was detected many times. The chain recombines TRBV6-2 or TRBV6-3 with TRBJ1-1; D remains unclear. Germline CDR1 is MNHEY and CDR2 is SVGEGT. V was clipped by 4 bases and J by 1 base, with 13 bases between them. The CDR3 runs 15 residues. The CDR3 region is CASSSPAAGNTEAFF. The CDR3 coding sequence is TGTGCCAGCAGTTCTCCGGCCGCGGGGAACACTGAAGCTTTCTTT.

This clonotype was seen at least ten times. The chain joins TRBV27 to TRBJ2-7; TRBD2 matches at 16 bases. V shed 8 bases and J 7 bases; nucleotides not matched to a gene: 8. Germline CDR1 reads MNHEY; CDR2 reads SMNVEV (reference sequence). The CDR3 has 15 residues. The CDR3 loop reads CASRPPGLAGGEQYF. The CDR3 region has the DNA TGTGCCAGCCGACCACCGGGACTAGCGGGGGGGGAGCAGTACTTC.

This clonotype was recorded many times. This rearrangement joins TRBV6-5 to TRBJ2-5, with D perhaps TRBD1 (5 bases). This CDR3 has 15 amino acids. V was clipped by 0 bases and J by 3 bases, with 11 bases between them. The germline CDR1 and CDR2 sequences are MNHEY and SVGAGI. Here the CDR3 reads CASSYSNAGKETQYF. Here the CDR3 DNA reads TGTGCCAGCAGTTACTCGAATGCAGGGAAAGAGACCCAGTACTTC.

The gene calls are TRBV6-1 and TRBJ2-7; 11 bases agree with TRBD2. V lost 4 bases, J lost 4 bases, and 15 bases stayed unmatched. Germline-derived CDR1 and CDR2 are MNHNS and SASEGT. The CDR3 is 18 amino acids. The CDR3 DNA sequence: TGTGCCAGCAGTGCCCTCACTAGCGGGAGTTCCTCTTTGTACGAGCAGTACTTC. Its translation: CASSALTSGSSSLYEQYF.

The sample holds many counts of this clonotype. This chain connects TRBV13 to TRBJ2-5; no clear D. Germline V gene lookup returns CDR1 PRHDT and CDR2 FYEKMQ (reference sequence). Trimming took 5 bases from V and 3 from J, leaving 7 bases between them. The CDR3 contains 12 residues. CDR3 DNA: TGTGCCAGCAGCCCCCAGGAAGAGACCCAGTACTTC. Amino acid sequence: CASSPQEETQYF.

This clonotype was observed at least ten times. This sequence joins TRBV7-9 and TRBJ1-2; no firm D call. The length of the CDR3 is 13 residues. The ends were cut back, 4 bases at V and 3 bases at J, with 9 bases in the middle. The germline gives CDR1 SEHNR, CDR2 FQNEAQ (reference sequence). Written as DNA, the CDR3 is TGTGCCAGCAGCTCCCAGCGCGACTATGGCTACACCTTC. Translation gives CASSSQRDYGYTF.

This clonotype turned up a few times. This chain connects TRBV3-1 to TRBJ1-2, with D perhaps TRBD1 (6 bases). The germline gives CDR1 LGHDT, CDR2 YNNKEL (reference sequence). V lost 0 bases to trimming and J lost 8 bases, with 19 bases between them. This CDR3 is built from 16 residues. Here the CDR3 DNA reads TGTGCCAGCAGCCAAGAAATCGGAGGTTCAGGGGAGGGCTACACCTTC. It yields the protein CASSQEIGGSGEGYTF.

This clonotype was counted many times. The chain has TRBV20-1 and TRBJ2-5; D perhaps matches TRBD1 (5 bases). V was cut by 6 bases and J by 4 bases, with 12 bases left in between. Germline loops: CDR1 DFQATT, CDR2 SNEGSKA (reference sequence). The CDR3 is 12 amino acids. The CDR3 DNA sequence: TGCAGTGCGCCAGGGTTAGGAGAGACCCAGTACTTC. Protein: CSAPGLGETQYF.

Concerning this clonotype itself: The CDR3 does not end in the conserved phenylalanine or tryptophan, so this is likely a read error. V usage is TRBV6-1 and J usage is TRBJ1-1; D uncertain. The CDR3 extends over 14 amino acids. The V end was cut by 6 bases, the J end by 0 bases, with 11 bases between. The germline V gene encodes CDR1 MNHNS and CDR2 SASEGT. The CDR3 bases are TGTGCCAGCAGATCGGACCCGATGAACACTGAAGCTTTCCTT. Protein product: CASRSDPMNTEAFL.

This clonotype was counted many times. The DNA of the CDR3 is TGTGCCAGCAGCGGTGGGGGTAAAATCTCCTACGAGCAGTACTTC. This translates into CASSGGGKISYEQYF. The V and J genes are TRBV7-9 and TRBJ2-7; perhaps D is TRBD1 or TRBD2 (5 bases each). CDR1 is SEHNR, CDR2 FQNEAQ, per germline (reference sequence). Trimming took 5 bases from V and 0 from J, leaving 14 bases between them. CDR3 length equals 15 residues.

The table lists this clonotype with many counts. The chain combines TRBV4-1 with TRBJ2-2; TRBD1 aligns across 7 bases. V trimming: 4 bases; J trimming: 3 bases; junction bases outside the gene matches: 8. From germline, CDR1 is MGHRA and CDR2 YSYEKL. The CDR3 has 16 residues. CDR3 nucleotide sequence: TGCGCCAGCAGCCCAATGGACAGGCCTGACACCGGGGAGCTGTTTTTT. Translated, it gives CASSPMDRPDTGELFF.